The 5 T cell receptor beta chains presented below share a single source sample, sequenced in a study of T cell repertoires in cytomegalovirus infection. No antigen has been assigned to these receptors. MiXCR, applied by TCRdb to the reads, yields one record per CDR3 protein. The repertoire holds about 770,000 distinct CDR3 sequences, almost 30% seen once, with roughly 13% in the top ten. The material was cultured CD8+ T cells from PBMCs, obtained from culture after CMV antigen stimulation. These receptors originate from a human donor in good health (CMV status not recorded). Some clones in this sample may be carry-over from other donors' samples.

Only a few counts were recorded for this clonotype. This chain connects TRBV4-2 to TRBJ2-7; TRBD2 aligns across 14 bases. CDR1 is LGHNA and CDR2 is YNFKEQ in the germline V gene. The CDR3 is 17 amino acids. Trimming removed 5 bases from V and 7 bases from J; junction bases left unmatched: 13. The CDR3 DNA reads TGTGCCAGCAGCGACGAATGGACTAGCGGGGGGACCTTGGAGCAGTACTTC. Encoded protein: CASSDEWTSGGTLEQYF.

This clonotype has only a few counts. The rearrangement links TRBV6-2 or TRBV6-3 to TRBJ1-1; D remains unclear. This CDR3 has 13 residues. Per germline, CDR1 MNHEY and CDR2 SVGEGT. Trimming removed 7 bases from V and 5 bases from J, with 14 bases in between. CDR3 residues: CASTLGGITEAFF. Here the CDR3 DNA reads TGTGCCAGCACCCTCGGAGGGATAACTGAAGCTTTCTTT.

This clonotype was recorded many times. The chain joins TRBV7-2 to TRBJ1-1, with a possible D match to TRBD1 (5 bases). CDR1 SGHTA and CDR2 FQGNSA come from the germline V gene. V dropped 5 bases and J dropped 5 bases, with 21 bases sitting between them. CDR3 size: 16 residues. The CDR3 reads CASSTEGWKVGTEAFF. CDR3 sequence (DNA): TGTGCCAGCAGCACCGAGGGGTGGAAAGTTGGGACTGAAGCTTTCTTT.

The rearrangement uses TRBV6-1 and TRBJ2-2; 8 bases are a match to TRBD1. CDR1 MNHNS and CDR2 SASEGT come from the germline V gene. CDR3 length: 15 amino acids. Unmatched junction bases numbered 6, after V lost 5 bases and J lost 4 bases. The CDR3 bases are TGTGCCAGCAGTTACGGGACAGGTAGCACCGGGGAGCTGTTTTTT. This sequence encodes CASSYGTGSTGELFF.

V and J are TRBV7-9 and TRBJ1-6; a possible D gene is TRBD1 (6 bases). The CDR3 extends over 16 amino acids. Germline V gene data show CDR1 as SEHNR and CDR2 as FQNEAQ (reference sequence). Trimming left V 1 base short and J 2 bases short, with 9 bases between. The CDR3 sequence: CASSLEGDTYNSPLHF. In nucleotides, the CDR3 is TGTGCCAGCAGCTTAGAAGGGGACACCTATAATTCACCCCTCCACTTT.